This entry lists 10 T cell receptor beta chains sequenced from one sample in a study of siplizumab effects on memory and regulatory T cells (dated by TCRdb to the late 2010s). Library preparation was by the immunoSEQ multiplex PCR assay. The table was pulled from immuneACCESS by TCRdb, which kept in-frame rearrangements only. Such tables lose some clones; where checked, under half of the loss comes from unresolved V genes, and the rest has no known cause. The sample profile shows fewer than 120,000 clones; 80% to 95% of them were found once. The ten largest clonotypes hold 1.3% of the sample. Material for sequencing was CD4+ T cells sorted from blood. These receptors all stem from a human donor in good health.

The chain employs TRBV2 and TRBJ2-7; 13 bases match TRBD2. J was trimmed by 2 bases and V by 5 bases; bases with no gene match: 3. In germline, CDR1 is SNHLY, CDR2 FYNNEI. This CDR3 is built from 15 residues. The DNA of the CDR3 is TGTGCCAGCAGTTCCGGGACTAGCGGGACCTACGAGCAGTACTTC. Translated, it gives CASSSGTSGTYEQYF.

CDR3 sequence reads: CASSLARLAGGSTYNEQFF. DNA of the CDR3: TGTGCCAGCAGCTTAGCGCGACTAGCGGGAGGGAGTACCTACAATGAGCAGTTCTTC. J is TRBJ2-1 and V is TRBV7-9, with 14 positions matching TRBD2. V shed 0 bases, J shed 2 bases, and the junction held 6 bases outside the gene matches. This CDR3 has 19 residues. Germline lookup yields CDR1 SEHNR and CDR2 FQNEAQ (reference sequence).

The V gene is TRBV15, the J gene TRBJ2-7; tentative D call: TRBD1 (5 bases). CDR1 LNHNV and CDR2 YYDKDF come from the germline V gene (reference sequence). CDR3 length: 13 amino acids. V was cut by 0 bases and J by 3 bases, with 6 bases left in between. CDR3 protein: CATSRDRVYEQYF. The CDR3 region has the DNA TGTGCCACCAGCAGAGACAGGGTCTACGAGCAGTACTTC.

J is TRBJ1-2 and V is TRBV2; TRBD1 agrees at 7 bases. The CDR3 loop spans 15 amino acids. Germline trimming cut 6 bases from V and 3 bases from J; bases unmatched to any gene: 10. CDR1 and CDR2 (germline): SNHLY, FYNNEI. DNA for the CDR3: TGTGCCAGCAGAGCGGGACAGCCACCGTACTATGGCTACACCTTC. It yields the protein CASRAGQPPYYGYTF.

The J gene is TRBJ1-1, the V gene TRBV5-4, with D maybe TRBD1 (5 bases). Trimming left V 0 bases short and J 8 bases short, with 8 bases between. Germline loops: CDR1 SGHNT, CDR2 YYREEE (reference sequence). The CDR3 extends over 12 amino acids. CDR3 coding DNA: TGTGCCAGCAGCTTGGTCAGGGAGGAAGCTTTCTTT. This gives the protein CASSLVREEAFF.

The chain is built from TRBV2 and TRBJ2-2; 7 bases agree with TRBD1. CDR3 size: 12 residues. V dropped 6 bases and J dropped 6; count of bases not matched to a gene: 1. CDR1 is SNHLY and CDR2 is FYNNEI in the germline V gene. CDR3 in amino acids: CASRQGAGELFF. In DNA, the CDR3 is TGTGCCAGCAGGCAGGGGGCCGGGGAGCTGTTTTTT.

The chain links TRBV5-6 to TRBJ1-1; D is possibly TRBD1 (5 bases). The V end lost 1 base, the J end lost 1 base, and 17 bases lay between the germline ends. This CDR3 has 17 residues. Germline lookup yields CDR1 SGHDT and CDR2 YYEEEE. CDR3 protein: CASSLSQGVTGNTEAFF. The CDR3 coding sequence is TGTGCCAGCAGCTTGTCGCAGGGAGTCACCGGGAACACTGAAGCTTTCTTT.

This clone occurred once. V gene TRBV6-5 combines with J gene TRBJ1-3; D uncertain. Per germline, CDR1 MNHEY and CDR2 SVGAGI. Trimming took off 0 bases at V and 5 bases at J, with 5 bases between the two ends. The CDR3 runs to 13 residues. The CDR3 DNA reads TGTGCCAGCAGTTACTCCGACCGAAACACCATATATTTT. This translates into CASSYSDRNTIYF.

The V and J genes are TRBV9 and TRBJ2-2, with D possibly matching TRBD1 (6 bases). Trimming left V 6 bases short and J 0 bases short, with 15 bases between. From germline, CDR1 is SGDLS and CDR2 YYNGEE. There are 16 residues in the CDR3. This chain's CDR3 is CASTWGQMPNTGELFF. CDR3 DNA sequence: TGTGCCAGCACTTGGGGGCAGATGCCGAACACCGGGGAGCTGTTTTTT.

The CDR3: CASSLIQVQETQYF. Written as DNA, the CDR3 is TGCGCCAGCAGCTTGATACAGGTTCAAGAGACCCAGTACTTC. J is TRBJ2-5 and V is TRBV5-1, with a tentative D call TRBD1 (5 bases). Trimming pared 1 base from V and 2 bases from J, leaving 9 bases between. Germline CDR1 SGHRS, CDR2 YFSETQ. CDR3 length equals 14 residues.